Presented here are 32 T cell receptor beta chains from one specimen sequenced in a study of CD8 T cells in Susac syndrome. RNA in amounts of about 0.5 to 1 ug was reverse transcribed with random hexamers. Via MiXCR, TCRdb re-called the immunoSEQ multiplex PCR reads, giving one row per CDR3 protein. The sample lists around 79,000 distinct CDR3 sequences, roughly 94% occurring once. Material for sequencing was CD8+ T cells from PBMCs. The receptors here all came from a human donor with Susac syndrome.

The V call is TRBV5-1, the J call TRBJ2-4, with 7 bases lining up with TRBD2. Germline CDR1 is SGHRS and CDR2 is YFSETQ. The CDR3 loop spans 16 amino acids. After removal of 1 base from V and 4 bases from J, the junction contained 8 bases not matched to a gene. The CDR3 here is CASSLNPGGGKNIQYF. CDR3 nucleotides: TGCGCCAGCAGCTTGAATCCGGGCGGGGGTAAAAACATTCAGTACTTC.

This rearrangement joins TRBV5-1 to TRBJ2-1, with 9 nucleotides matching TRBD1. V was pared by 3 bases and J by 4 bases, with 5 bases of the junction left unmatched. Germline CDR1 SGHRS, CDR2 YFSETQ. The CDR3 sequence is 15 residues long. CDR3 in DNA: TGCGCCAGCAGCTCGGACAGGGGACAGTACAATGAGCAGTTCTTC. It translates to CASSSDRGQYNEQFF.

The chain joins TRBV12-3 or TRBV12-4 to TRBJ2-7, with 10 bases fitting TRBD2. CDR3 size: 15 residues. Losses at the gene ends were 6 bases for V and 0 bases for J; bases not matched to a gene: 5. The CDR3 region has the DNA TGTGCCAGCAGGGCTAGCGGGGGAATCTCCTACGAGCAGTACTTC. Amino acids: CASRASGGISYEQYF.

The V gene is TRBV14, the J gene TRBJ2-7; D is uncertain. The V gene lost 3 bases and the J gene lost 2 bases, with 5 bases spanning the gap. The germline gives CDR1 SGHDN, CDR2 FVKESK. There are 12 residues in the CDR3. Here the CDR3 reads CASSHIPYEQYF. In DNA, the CDR3 is TGTGCCAGCAGCCATATTCCCTACGAGCAGTACTTC.

The V and J genes are TRBV9 and TRBJ2-1, with D tentatively TRBD2 (5 bases). Deletions cut 3 bases from V and 10 bases from J, with 8 bases between. CDR1 is SGDLS and CDR2 is YYNGEE in the germline V gene. The CDR3 extends over 11 amino acids. The CDR3 DNA is TGTGCCAGCAGCGAGAGCGGCGAGCAGTTCTTC. Translated: CASSESGEQFF. The full variable domain, completed using reference TRBV9 and TRBJ2-1, is DSGVTQTPKHLITATGQRVTLRCSPRSGDLSVYWYQQSLDQGLQFLIQYYNGEERAKGNILERFSAQQFPDLHSELNLSSLELGDSALYFCASSESGEQFFGPGTRLTVL.

This clonotype was observed a few times. The V and J genes are TRBV20-1 and TRBJ2-7; D is possibly TRBD1 or TRBD2 (5 bases each). Germline loops: CDR1 DFQATT, CDR2 SNEGSKA (reference sequence). V lost 0 bases to trimming and J lost 2 bases, with 11 bases between them. This CDR3 region has 14 residues. The CDR3 DNA is TGCAGTGCTAGAGAGAGGGGAGTCGCCTACGAGCAGTACTTC. It yields the protein CSARERGVAYEQYF.

The chain carries TRBV12-3 or TRBV12-4 and TRBJ2-5; 8 bases fit TRBD2. CDR3 length: 16 amino acids. The junction had 13 bases not matched to a gene; V was cut back by 6 bases and J by 4 bases. CDR3 bases: TGTGCCAGCAGCGGCCCCCGCGGGGGGCCGGCAGAGACCCAGTACTTC. Amino acid sequence: CASSGPRGGPAETQYF.

This clonotype was seen just once. The CDR3 spells CAISGGQGTRERTDTQYF. The DNA of the CDR3 is TGTGCCATCAGTGGGGGACAGGGAACGAGGGAAAGGACAGATACGCAGTATTTT. The chain couples TRBV10-3 to TRBJ2-3; 9 bases fit TRBD1. This CDR3 contains 18 residues. The germline V gene has CDR1 ENHRY and CDR2 SYGVKD. V trimming: 4 bases; J trimming: 3 bases; junction bases outside the gene matches: 14.

The chain carries TRBV20-1 and TRBJ2-5; D may correspond to TRBD1 or TRBD2 (6 bases each). From germline, CDR1 is DFQATT and CDR2 SNEGSKA (reference sequence). V dropped 3 bases and J dropped 3 bases, with 14 bases sitting between them. CDR3 length: 14 amino acids. The CDR3 protein is CSARVAGGEETQYF. CDR3 nucleotides: TGCAGTGCTAGGGTGGCCGGGGGCGAAGAGACCCAGTACTTC.

This chain uses TRBV27 with TRBJ2-7; D is perhaps TRBD1 or TRBD2 (5 bases each). Germline V CDR1 and CDR2: MNHEY, SMNVEV (reference sequence). This CDR3 spans 13 amino acids. V was clipped by 7 bases and J by 7 bases, with 17 bases between them. The CDR3 nucleotides are TGTGCCAGCACGTCGGGGACCCAACGGGAGCAGTACTTC. Translated: CASTSGTQREQYF.

The chain combines TRBV7-9 with TRBJ1-4; D not resolved. CDR3 length equals 17 residues. Germline CDR1 SEHNR, CDR2 FQNEAQ (reference sequence). With 5 bases removed from V and 0 bases from J, the gap between germline ends came to 16 bases. CDR3 coding DNA: TGTGCCAGCAGCCCCCGGACCGACACAGCAACTAATGAAAAACTGTTTTTT. This codes for CASSPRTDTATNEKLFF.

This clonotype was picked up one time. The J gene is TRBJ2-1, the V gene TRBV9; D may be TRBD1 (6 bases). CDR1 is SGDLS and CDR2 is YYNGEE in the germline V gene. Trimming took 3 bases from V and 16 from J, leaving 29 bases between them. The length of the CDR3 is 16 residues. This chain's CDR3 is CASSALSGAYYNERFF. DNA of the CDR3: TGTGCCAGCAGCGCCCTATCAGGGGCTTACTACAATGAGCGTTTCTTC.

The V call is TRBV14, the J call TRBJ2-5, with unresolved D. The germline V gene has CDR1 SGHDN and CDR2 FVKESK. The CDR3 spans 14 residues. V shed 1 base and J shed 1 base, with 7 bases lying between them. CDR3 nucleotides: TGTGCCAGCAGCCAAGGGTTCCTCCAAGAGACCCAGTACTTC. It specifies CASSQGFLQETQYF. Full variable domain (missing parts from reference TRBV14 and TRBJ2-5): EAGVTQFPSHSVIEKGQTVTLRCDPISGHDNLYWYRRVMGKEIKFLLHFVKESKQDESGMPNNRFLAERTGGTYSTLKVQPAELEDSGVYFCASSQGFLQETQYFGPGTRLLVL.

This chain connects TRBV7-9 to TRBJ2-7; TRBD1 matches at 10 bases. V shed 3 bases and J 4 bases; nucleotides not matched to a gene: 6. The CDR3 totals 15 residues. Germline V gene lookup returns CDR1 SEHNR and CDR2 FQNEAQ (reference sequence). The CDR3 reads CASSFRDRGIYEQYF. The CDR3 DNA reads TGTGCCAGCAGCTTCCGGGACAGGGGCATATACGAGCAGTACTTC.

This sequence joins TRBV15 and TRBJ2-6; 8 bases match TRBD1. Germline CDR1 and CDR2: LNHNV and YYDKDF (reference sequence). CDR3 size: 18 residues. Trimming at V came to 11 bases and at J to 2 bases, leaving 17 bases not matched to a gene. The CDR3 nucleotides read TGTGCCTCCCAGCTGGGGGACAGGACCATTACTGGGGCCAACGTCCTGACTTTC. It yields the protein CASQLGDRTITGANVLTF.

The chain recombines TRBV27 with TRBJ2-1; the match to TRBD2 covers 9 bases. The CDR3 length is 14 residues. Germline V gene sequence: CDR1 MNHEY, CDR2 SMNVEV (reference sequence). V shed 9 bases, J shed 8 bases, and the junction held 11 bases outside the gene matches. The CDR3 spells CASTGAGGLDEQFF. The CDR3, as DNA: TGTGCCAGTACTGGAGCGGGGGGCCTCGATGAGCAGTTCTTC.

The chain has TRBV9 and TRBJ2-1; D ambiguous. The CDR3 is 11 residues long. In germline, CDR1 is SGDLS, CDR2 YYNGEE. With 2 bases removed from V and 9 bases from J, the gap between germline ends came to 6 bases. The CDR3: CASSVSGEQFF. The CDR3 coding sequence is TGTGCCAGCAGCGTCTCGGGTGAGCAGTTCTTC.

The chain links TRBV19 to TRBJ1-5; 8 positions agree with TRBD1. This CDR3 is 17 amino acids long. Losses at the gene ends were 3 bases for V and 3 bases for J; bases not matched to a gene: 10. In germline, CDR1 is LNHDA, CDR2 SQIVND (reference sequence). Here the CDR3 DNA reads TGTGCCAGTAGTATCTACCTTGACAGGGGATTCAATCAGCCCCAGCATTTT. It specifies CASSIYLDRGFNQPQHF.

The V and J genes are TRBV9 and TRBJ2-3; D might be TRBD1 (5 bases). Germline V gene sequence: CDR1 SGDLS, CDR2 YYNGEE. Trimming removed 4 bases from V and 0 bases from J, with 9 bases in between. The CDR3 has 14 residues. CDR3 amino acids: CASSQDRSTDTQYF. The CDR3 nucleotides are TGTGCCAGCAGCCAAGACAGAAGCACAGATACGCAGTATTTT.

This clonotype was observed once. The chain joins TRBV6-5 to TRBJ1-2; D perhaps matches TRBD1 (6 bases). CDR3 length: 13 residues. The germline V and J ends were trimmed by 5 bases and 8 bases, with 15 bases remaining between them. Looked up from germline, CDR1 is MNHEY and CDR2 is SVGAGI. The CDR3 loop is CASSPNSGEGYTF. The CDR3 nucleotides read TGTGCCAGCAGTCCTAACTCAGGGGAAGGCTACACCTTC.

The V call is TRBV29-1, the J call TRBJ2-3; D perhaps matches TRBD1 (7 bases). Germline lookup yields CDR1 SQVTM and CDR2 ANQGSEA. The CDR3 is 16 amino acids. The V gene lost 4 bases and the J gene lost 7 bases, with 24 bases spanning the gap. The CDR3 DNA follows: TGCAGCGTTGTCATGGAGGGGGCGTTAGGAGTAAATACGCAGTATTTT. Protein sequence: CSVVMEGALGVNTQYF.

CDR3 bases: TGTGCCAGCAGCCAATCCCGCTTAGGGACAGATGGCTACACCTTC. Amino acid sequence: CASSQSRLGTDGYTF. V is TRBV14 and J is TRBJ1-2, with 7 bases aligning to TRBD1. CDR1 is SGHDN, CDR2 FVKESK, per germline. V shed 2 bases, J shed 6 bases, and the junction held 9 bases outside the gene matches. The CDR3 runs 15 residues.

The chain carries TRBV15 and TRBJ2-5; 7 bases align to TRBD2. The ends lost 8 bases at V and 9 bases at J; junction bases unmatched: 3. The CDR3 has 10 residues. Germline CDR1 LNHNV, CDR2 YYDKDF (reference sequence). CDR3 region: CATRGGAQYF. Here the CDR3 DNA reads TGTGCCACCCGGGGAGGGGCCCAGTACTTC.

V gene TRBV2 combines with J gene TRBJ2-1; possible D gene TRBD1, 6 bases. Germline V gene lookup returns CDR1 SNHLY and CDR2 FYNNEI. The CDR3 is 11 residues long. The CDR3 reads CGGHLYNEQFF. In nucleotides, the CDR3 is TGTGGGGGGCACCTTTACAATGAGCAGTTCTTC.

This chain uses TRBV5-4 with TRBJ2-2, with TRBD1 matching 8 bases. CDR1 SGHNT and CDR2 YYREEE come from the germline V gene (reference sequence). This CDR3 region has 15 residues. Trimming removed 3 bases from V and 3 bases from J; junction bases left unmatched: 4. The CDR3 loop is CASSWGTGDTGELFF. CDR3 nucleotides: TGTGCCAGCAGCTGGGGGACAGGAGACACCGGGGAGCTGTTTTTT.

This chain joins TRBV6-5 and TRBJ2-3, with D maybe TRBD2 (5 bases). The V end lost 3 bases, the J end lost 2 bases, and 18 bases lay between the germline ends. Per the germline V gene, CDR1 is MNHEY and CDR2 is SVGAGI. This CDR3 comprises 17 residues. The CDR3 sequence: CASSYPGGLYSTDTQYF. For the CDR3, the DNA is TGTGCCAGCAGTTATCCCGGCGGGCTCTATTCCACAGATACGCAGTATTTT.

This clonotype has a single count. The genes are TRBV18 and TRBJ2-1, with 11 bases lining up with TRBD2. The V gene's germline CDR1 is KGHSH and CDR2 LQKENI. V trimming: 0 bases; J trimming: 8 bases; junction bases outside the gene matches: 6. The CDR3 runs 16 residues. The CDR3 spells CASSPPLAGGGDEQFF. Here the CDR3 DNA reads TGTGCCAGCTCACCACCCCTAGCGGGGGGTGGGGATGAGCAGTTCTTC. Looking up the rest from reference TRBV18 and TRBJ2-1 gives the full variable domain: NAGVMQNPRHLVRRRGQEARLRCSPMKGHSHVYWYRQLPEEGLKFMVYLQKENIIDESGMPKERFSAEFPKEGPSILRIQQVVRGDSAAYFCASSPPLAGGGDEQFFGPGTRLTVL.

V usage is TRBV10-3 and J usage is TRBJ2-1; D remains unclear. Looked up from germline, CDR1 is ENHRY and CDR2 is SYGVKD. Trimming pared 0 bases from V and 0 bases from J, leaving 12 bases between. The CDR3 has 17 residues. CDR3 coding DNA: TGTGCCATCAGTGAGTCGATGGCAGCGAGCTCCTACAATGAGCAGTTCTTC. The encoded protein is CAISESMAASSYNEQFF.

CDR3 coding DNA: TGCAGTGCTAGAGATTCCCCCGGACCCTACGAGCAGTACTTC. Its protein product is CSARDSPGPYEQYF. This chain links TRBV20-1 with TRBJ2-7; D remains ambiguous. Germline lookup yields CDR1 DFQATT and CDR2 SNEGSKA (reference sequence). Trimming shortened V by 0 bases and J by 2 bases, and 11 bases separated the two germline ends. This CDR3 region has 14 residues.

This chain joins TRBV6-5 and TRBJ1-5; D remains ambiguous. The CDR3 spans 14 residues. Germline V gene lookup returns CDR1 MNHEY and CDR2 SVGAGI. V gave up 4 bases and J gave up 2 bases, with 9 bases separating them. CDR3 nucleotide sequence: TGTGCCAGCAGTTCACGTGGCGGCAATCAGCCCCAGCATTTT. Encoded protein: CASSSRGGNQPQHF.

The chain is built from TRBV2 and TRBJ1-1; D is ambiguous. This CDR3 comprises 11 residues. V was shortened by 10 bases and J by 6 bases, with 12 bases between the two germline ends. Germline V CDR1 and CDR2: SNHLY, FYNNEI. CDR3: CATKGGAEAFF. CDR3 coding DNA: TGTGCCACCAAGGGAGGTGCTGAAGCTTTCTTT.

This chain joins TRBV27 and TRBJ1-3, with D tentatively TRBD1 (5 bases). V was pared by 9 bases and J by 5 bases, with 11 bases between. CDR3 size: 12 residues. CDR1 and CDR2 (germline): MNHEY, SMNVEV (reference sequence). As DNA, the CDR3 is TGTGCCAGATCAGGGTACAGAAACACCATATATTTT. This gives the protein CARSGYRNTIYF.